The present T cell receptor (beta chain) was sequenced within a study of blood T cell repertoires in COVID-19. Study in general: The United States, Italy and Spain were the sources of the acute and convalescent COVID-19 samples. PBMCs, B-cell-depleted T cells, or T cells were the source of the cDNA or gDNA that made up the material.

This clone came up once. Libraries were prepared by immunoSEQ multiplex PCR; TCRdb keeps only in-frame clonotypes and omits some of them. The table records approximately 290,000 clones, about 80% of them present only once. The germline V gene has CDR1 SGHNT and CDR2 YENEEA. The junction had 8 bases not matched to a gene; V was cut back by 1 base and J by 5 bases. CDR3 length: 17 residues. Sequenced: peripheral blood. The receptor was derived from a person between 65 and 79 years old with COVID-19, enrolled during active disease. The V gene is TRBV11-3, the J gene TRBJ2-3; 11 positions agree with TRBD2. The CDR3 nucleotides are TGTGCCAGCAGCTTAGGTAGCGGGGGGGCCGGGATAGATACGCAGTATTTT. It is translated as CASSLGSGGAGIDTQYF. The entire variable domain, with the rest obtained from reference TRBV11-3 and TRBJ2-3, is as follows: EAGVVQSPRYKIIEKKQPVAFWCNPISGHNTLYWYLQNLGQGPELLIRYENEEAVDDSQLPKDRFSAERLKGVDSTLKIQPAELGDSAVYLCASSLGSGGAGIDTQYFGPGTRLTVL.